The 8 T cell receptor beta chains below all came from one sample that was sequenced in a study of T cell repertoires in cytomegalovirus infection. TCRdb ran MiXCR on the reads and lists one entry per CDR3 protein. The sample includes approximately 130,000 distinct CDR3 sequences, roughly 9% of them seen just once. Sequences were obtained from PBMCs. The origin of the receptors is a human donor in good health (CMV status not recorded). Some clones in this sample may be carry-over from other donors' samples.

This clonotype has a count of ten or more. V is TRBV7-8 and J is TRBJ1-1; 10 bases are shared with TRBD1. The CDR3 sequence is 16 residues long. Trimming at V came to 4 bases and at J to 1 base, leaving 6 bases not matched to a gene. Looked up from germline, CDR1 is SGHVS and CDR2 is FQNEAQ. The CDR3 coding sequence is TGTGCCAGCAGCTCTCGGACAGGGGGAGGGAACACTGAAGCTTTCTTT. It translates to CASSSRTGGGNTEAFF.

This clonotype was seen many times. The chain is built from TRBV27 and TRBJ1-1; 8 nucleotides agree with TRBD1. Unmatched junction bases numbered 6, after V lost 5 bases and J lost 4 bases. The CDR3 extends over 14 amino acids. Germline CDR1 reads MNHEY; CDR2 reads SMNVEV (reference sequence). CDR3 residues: CASSPRTGLTEAFF. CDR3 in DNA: TGTGCCAGCAGTCCGAGGACAGGGCTCACTGAAGCTTTCTTT.

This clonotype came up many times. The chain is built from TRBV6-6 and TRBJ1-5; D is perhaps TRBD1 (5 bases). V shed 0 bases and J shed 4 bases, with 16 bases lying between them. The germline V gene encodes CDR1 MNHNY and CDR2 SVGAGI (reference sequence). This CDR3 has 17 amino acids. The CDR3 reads CASSYSAGTEKNQPQHF. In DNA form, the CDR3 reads TGTGCCAGCAGTTACTCGGCCGGGACGGAAAAAAATCAGCCCCAGCATTTT.

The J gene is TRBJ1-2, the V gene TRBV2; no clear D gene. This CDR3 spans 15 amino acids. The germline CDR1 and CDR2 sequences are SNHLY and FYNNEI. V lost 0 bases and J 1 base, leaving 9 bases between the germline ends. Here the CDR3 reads CASSEAAVNNYGYTF. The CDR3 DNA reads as TGTGCCAGCAGTGAAGCTGCGGTGAATAACTATGGCTACACCTTC. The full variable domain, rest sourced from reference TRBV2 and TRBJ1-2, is EPEVTQTPSHQVTQMGQEVILRCVPISNHLYFYWYRQILGQKVEFLVSFYNNEISEKSEIFDDQFSVERPDGSNFTLKIRSTKLEDSAMYFCASSEAAVNNYGYTFGSGTRLTVV.

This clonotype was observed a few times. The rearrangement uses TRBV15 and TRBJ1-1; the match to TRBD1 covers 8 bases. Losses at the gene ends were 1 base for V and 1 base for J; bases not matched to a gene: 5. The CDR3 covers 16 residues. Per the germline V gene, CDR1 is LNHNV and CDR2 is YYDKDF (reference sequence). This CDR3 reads CATSRASGTGNTEAFF. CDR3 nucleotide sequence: TGTGCCACCAGCAGAGCCTCCGGGACAGGGAACACTGAAGCTTTCTTT.

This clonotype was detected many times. In DNA, the CDR3 is TGTGCCAGCAGCTTATCTGGAGCCTACGAGCAGTACTTC. Residues: CASSLSGAYEQYF. The V call is TRBV7-2, the J call TRBJ2-7; unclear D gene. The V gene's germline CDR1 is SGHTA and CDR2 FQGNSA. This CDR3 has 13 residues. V was clipped by 2 bases and J by 2 bases, with 7 bases between them. The entire variable domain, with the rest obtained from reference TRBV7-2 and TRBJ2-7, is as follows: GAGVSQSPSNKVTEKGKDVELRCDPISGHTALYWYRQSLGQGLEFLIYFQGNSAPDKSGLPSDRFSAERTGGSVSTLTIQRTQQEDSAVYLCASSLSGAYEQYFGPGTRLTVT.

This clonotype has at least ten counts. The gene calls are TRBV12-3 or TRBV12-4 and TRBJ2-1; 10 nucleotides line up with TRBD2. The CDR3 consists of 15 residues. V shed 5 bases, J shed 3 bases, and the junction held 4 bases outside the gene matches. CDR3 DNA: TGTGCCAGCAGTAAGACTAGCGGGCACTACAATGAGCAGTTCTTC. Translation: CASSKTSGHYNEQFF.

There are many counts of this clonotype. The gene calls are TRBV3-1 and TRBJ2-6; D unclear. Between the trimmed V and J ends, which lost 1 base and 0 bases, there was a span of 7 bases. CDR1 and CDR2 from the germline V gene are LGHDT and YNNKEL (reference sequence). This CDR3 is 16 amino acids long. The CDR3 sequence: CASSQVLSSGANVLTF. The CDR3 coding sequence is TGTGCCAGCAGCCAAGTACTGAGCTCTGGGGCCAACGTCCTGACTTTC.